The source of this T cell receptor beta chain is a study of blood T cell repertoires in COVID-19. Study-level background: Whether acute or convalescent, the COVID-19 samples came from the United States, Italy and Spain. Sample material is recorded as cDNA or gDNA derived from T cells, B-cell-depleted T cells, or PBMCs.

Patients of the Seattle cohort, enrolled during active infection, were followed longitudinally. In the original workflow: Estimation of nucleated cell counts relied on the amplification of reference gene primers. Clones were read by immunoSEQ multiplex PCR, and TCRdb kept only the in-frame ones, dropping some. V and J calls plus clone size are reproduced from that table; the DNA served to infer D and trimming. The sample has about 360,000 clones, about 88% seen once. The TCR comes from a woman in her sixties or seventies with COVID-19, enrolled during active disease. Sequencing was done on a sample of peripheral blood.

CDR3 sequence reads: CASSQEDWLAGVYNEQFF. The CDR3, as DNA: TGTGCCAGCAGCCAGGAAGACTGGCTAGCGGGGGTATACAATGAGCAGTTCTTC. V usage is TRBV3-1 (or the pseudogene TRBV3-2) and J usage is TRBJ2-1, with TRBD2 matching over 10 bases. V trimming: 3 bases; J trimming: 4 bases; junction bases outside the gene matches: 12. Germline loops: CDR1 LGHDT, CDR2 YNNKEL (reference sequence). The CDR3 is 18 amino acids.